Sequencing of this T cell receptor beta chain was carried out in a study of shared clonotypes between healthy human individuals. On this clone itself: What it binds is not known.

Notes on the study in general: The donor pool, a small one, limited the genetic and exposure-history diversity represented. Sampling used blood alone; tissue repertoires probably differ.

Donors comprised only Caucasian adults living in Nashville, Tennessee. The V segment lost 0 bases and the J segment 4 bases; nucleotides outside the gene matches: 5. CDR1 is LGHNA, CDR2 YNFKEQ, per germline. There are 15 residues in the CDR3. The table came from immunoSEQ multiplex PCR; TCRdb's copy has only in-frame clones and leaves some out. The sample contains 1.4 million to 1.5 million clones, roughly 97% of which appear only once. V gene TRBV4-2 combines with J gene TRBJ1-1, with 7 bases that match TRBD1. This TCR was sampled from a man aged 30 to 45 in good health. Sequenced input: naive CD4+ T cells sorted from blood. Subset of the sample: CD45RA+ positively selected. In DNA form, the CDR3 reads TGTGCCAGCAGCCAAGACCAGGGGGTTGGCACTGAAGCTTTCTTT. It is translated as CASSQDQGVGTEAFF.